The next 17 T cell receptor beta chains were all read from a single sample in a study of blood T cell repertoires in COVID-19. Assay used: immunoSEQ multiplex PCR; TCRdb lists only in-frame clones, some missing. The sample yields 30,000 to 50,000 clones, roughly 80% seen once. Sequencing was performed on peripheral blood. Receptors were obtained from a man in his fifties with active or convalescent COVID-19.

This clone was picked up a small number of times. The chain recombines TRBV5-5 with TRBJ1-5; 7 bases are a match to TRBD1. The CDR3 extends over 15 amino acids. With 4 bases clipped from V and 5 bases from J, the junction kept 9 bases outside the gene matches. Germline CDR1 and CDR2: SGHKS and YYEKEE (reference sequence). CDR3 sequence: CASSDDRVTDQPQHF. In DNA form, the CDR3 reads TGTGCCAGCAGCGACGACAGGGTGACCGATCAGCCCCAGCATTTT.

J is TRBJ1-3 and V is TRBV6-5, with D possibly matching TRBD1 (6 bases). Germline V CDR1 and CDR2: MNHEY, SVGAGI. V shed 6 bases and J shed 0 bases, with 12 bases lying between them. The CDR3 is made up of 15 amino acids. In DNA, the CDR3 is TGTGCCAGCAGCCTTGACAGGAGCTCTGGAAACACCATATATTTT. Protein product: CASSLDRSSGNTIYF.

The J gene is TRBJ1-1, the V gene TRBV3-1 (or the pseudogene TRBV3-2), with D unclear. Germline V lookup: CDR1 LGHDT, CDR2 YNNKEL (reference sequence). Trimming cost V 0 bases and J 0 bases, with 8 bases left between them. CDR3 length: 15 amino acids. This CDR3 reads CASSQEPVMNTEAFF. CDR3 in DNA: TGTGCCAGCAGCCAAGAACCAGTTATGAACACTGAAGCTTTCTTT.

This chain uses TRBV5-4 with TRBJ2-5; TRBD1 aligns across 12 bases. CDR3 length: 16 residues. V shed 4 bases, J shed 6 bases, and the junction held 10 bases outside the gene matches. Germline V gene data show CDR1 as SGHNT and CDR2 as YYREEE (reference sequence). CDR3 nucleotide sequence: TGTGCCAGCAGCCCGCCCGGGACAGGGGGCGAAAAGACCCAGTACTTC. This encodes CASSPPGTGGEKTQYF.

The chain joins TRBV6-1 to TRBJ2-6; 7 bases are shared with TRBD2. Germline CDR1 reads MNHNS; CDR2 reads SASEGT. The CDR3 extends over 16 amino acids. V was clipped by 4 bases and J by 4 bases; unmatched bases: 7. The CDR3 here is CASSAWGGSGANVLTF. CDR3 in DNA: TGTGCCAGCAGTGCCTGGGGGGGATCCGGGGCCAACGTCCTGACTTTC.

J is TRBJ2-5 and V is TRBV2; 12 bases fit TRBD2. With 5 bases clipped from V and 3 bases from J, the junction kept 4 bases outside the gene matches. Germline V lookup: CDR1 SNHLY, CDR2 FYNNEI. This CDR3 contains 15 residues. The CDR3 coding sequence is TGTGCCAGCAGTCCATGGACTAGCGGGGAAGAGACCCAGTACTTC. Protein product: CASSPWTSGEETQYF.

V usage is TRBV2 and J usage is TRBJ1-6, with 7 bases fitting TRBD1. The CDR3 has 16 residues. Germline V gives CDR1 SNHLY, CDR2 FYNNEI. Losses at the gene ends were 8 bases for V and 9 bases for J; bases not matched to a gene: 16. The chain's CDR3 is CASAGRGTSGGSPLHF. Written as DNA, the CDR3 is TGTGCCAGCGCGGGAAGAGGGACCTCAGGGGGTTCACCCCTCCACTTT. Using reference TRBV2 and TRBJ1-6 for the parts outside the CDR3, the full variable domain is EPEVTQTPSHQVTQMGQEVILRCVPISNHLYFYWYRQILGQKVEFLVSFYNNEISEKSEIFDDQFSVERPDGSNFTLKIRSTKLEDSAMYFCASAGRGTSGGSPLHFGNGTRLTVT.

This chain uses TRBV18 with TRBJ2-1, with 7 positions matching TRBD1. CDR1 is KGHSH and CDR2 is LQKENI in the germline V gene. The junction had 5 bases not matched to a gene; V was cut back by 1 base and J by 5 bases. The CDR3 is 15 amino acids. The CDR3 sequence is CASSPRGQKNNEQFF. The CDR3 nucleotides read TGTGCCAGCTCACCACGGGGACAGAAGAACAATGAGCAGTTCTTC.

This clone was seen only once. This sequence joins TRBV11-2 and TRBJ2-6, with 9 bases lining up with TRBD1. Germline V CDR1 and CDR2: SGHAT, FQNNGV. V was clipped by 5 bases and J by 0 bases; unmatched bases: 8. This CDR3 comprises 18 residues. The CDR3 spells CASSGPGQGTSGANVLTF. CDR3 coding DNA: TGTGCCAGCAGCGGACCGGGACAGGGTACCTCTGGGGCCAACGTCCTGACTTTC.

The CDR3 coding sequence is TGTGCCAGCAGCGGACCGGGACAGGGGGCCTACGAGCAGTACTTC. Its translation: CASSGPGQGAYEQYF. The chain links TRBV11-2 to TRBJ2-7; 11 nucleotides match TRBD1. The CDR3 length is 15 residues. Losses at the gene ends were 5 bases for V and 2 bases for J; bases not matched to a gene: 5. Germline assignment: CDR1 SGHAT and CDR2 FQNNGV. Drawing the rest from reference TRBV11-2 and TRBJ2-7, the complete variable domain is EAGVAQSPRYKIIEKRQSVAFWCNPISGHATLYWYQQILGQGPKLLIQFQNNGVVDDSQLPKDRFSAERLKGVDSTLKIQPAKLEDSAVYLCASSGPGQGAYEQYFGPGTRLTVT.

The V and J genes are TRBV2 and TRBJ2-1; D gene uncertain. Per germline, CDR1 SNHLY and CDR2 FYNNEI. This CDR3 spans 15 amino acids. V was clipped by 0 bases and J by 4 bases, with 10 bases between them. DNA of the CDR3: TGTGCCAGCAGTGAAGCGTGGGCGACATACAATGAGCAGTTCTTC. The encoded protein is CASSEAWATYNEQFF.

Turning to this clone: Germline is not matched at one junction end, which may reflect a read error. The chain joins TRBV3-1 (or the pseudogene TRBV3-2) to TRBJ2-1; D ambiguous. Per germline, CDR1 LGHDT and CDR2 YNNKEL (reference sequence). The CDR3 is made up of 14 amino acids. CDR3 nucleotides: TGTGCCAGCAGTCAAGCCTACCGAGTCTATGAGCAGTTCTTC. This translates into CASSQAYRVYEQFF.

The chain uses TRBV28 and TRBJ1-6; tentative D call: TRBD1 (6 bases). This CDR3 is 15 amino acids long. The ends were cut back, 6 bases at V and 7 bases at J, with 16 bases in the middle. Germline V gene lookup returns CDR1 MDHEN and CDR2 SYDVKM. CDR3 amino acids: CASSLVPGTNSPLHF. The DNA of the CDR3 is TGTGCCAGCAGCTTGGTACCAGGGACAAATTCACCCCTCCACTTT.

V usage is TRBV29-1 and J usage is TRBJ1-2; D unresolved. V was pared by 0 bases and J by 10 bases, with 9 bases between. The CDR3 is made up of 11 amino acids. The V gene's germline CDR1 is SQVTM and CDR2 ANQGSEA. The CDR3, as DNA: TGCAGCGTTGAAGACTCCCCAGACTACACCTTC. Translating gives CSVEDSPDYTF.

The chain links TRBV9 to TRBJ2-5; D possibly corresponds to TRBD1 (6 bases). Germline V gene sequence: CDR1 SGDLS, CDR2 YYNGEE. Trimming shortened V by 6 bases and J by 2 bases, and 14 bases separated the two germline ends. This CDR3 is 14 amino acids long. CDR3 nucleotide sequence: TGTGCCAGCAATCCGGGACATAAACAAGAGACCCAGTACTTC. Its translation is CASNPGHKQETQYF.

This sequence joins TRBV10-2 and TRBJ1-2; 9 nucleotides line up with TRBD1. Germline lookup yields CDR1 WSHSY and CDR2 SAAADI. Trimming at V came to 6 bases and at J to 4 bases, leaving 6 bases not matched to a gene. This CDR3 region has 14 residues. The CDR3 DNA follows: TGCGCCAGCAGGGGGTTGGGACAGGGCTATGGCTACACCTTC. Its protein product is CASRGLGQGYGYTF.

The gene calls are TRBV10-1 and TRBJ2-3; maybe TRBD2 (5 bases). The CDR3 contains 13 residues. Germline CDR1 and CDR2: WNHNN and SYGVQD (reference sequence). Trimming stripped 2 bases from V and 5 bases from J, with 8 bases between. The CDR3 spells CASSEPGRDTQYF. DNA for the CDR3: TGCGCCAGCAGTGAGCCGGGGAGAGATACGCAGTATTTT.